This passage covers 5 T cell receptor beta chains from one sample sequenced in a study of OX40 agonist ivuxolimab in advanced cancers. The assay was immunoSEQ multiplex PCR, and TCRdb's table has in-frame clones only and misses some. The repertoire holds roughly 90,000 clones, with approximately 90% as singletons. This specimen was CD4+ or CD8+ T cells sorted from blood, taken in a trial of the OX40 agonist ivuxolimab. The receptor set was obtained from an adult with an advanced solid tumor such as melanoma, head and neck, liver or kidney cancer.

This sequence joins TRBV18 and TRBJ1-6; 9 bases are shared with TRBD1. CDR3 length equals 18 residues. Germline CDR1 is KGHSH and CDR2 is LQKENI. Trimming at V came to 2 bases and at J to 5 bases, leaving 10 bases not matched to a gene. CDR3 DNA sequence: TGTGCCAGCTCACCAGGGAACACAGGGGGCCGTAATAATTCACCCCTCCACTTT. Amino acid sequence: CASSPGNTGGRNNSPLHF.

The CDR3 reads CASSLDWSSYNEQFF. CDR3 nucleotide sequence: TGCGCCAGCAGCCTGGACTGGAGCTCCTACAATGAGCAGTTCTTC. The genes are TRBV5-1 and TRBJ2-1, with D perhaps matching TRBD2 (5 bases). The CDR3 length is 15 residues. V was shortened by 4 bases and J by 0 bases, with 11 bases between the two germline ends. Germline V gene sequence: CDR1 SGHRS, CDR2 YFSETQ.

The chain is built from TRBV16 and TRBJ2-3; D gene uncertain. V was pared by 0 bases and J by 14 bases, with 15 bases between. Germline CDR1 reads KGHSY; CDR2 reads FQNENV. The CDR3 totals 13 residues. The CDR3 DNA follows: TGTGCCAGCAGCCAATCGCGGAGTCCTAACCCGTATTTT. It encodes CASSQSRSPNPYF.

In this sample, this clone turned up a few times. The chain couples TRBV14 to TRBJ1-3; TRBD1 aligns across 8 bases. V was pared by 4 bases and J by 2 bases, with 4 bases of the junction left unmatched. Per the germline V gene, CDR1 is SGHDN and CDR2 is FVKESK. CDR3 length equals 15 residues. CDR3 in amino acids: CASSLQGGTGNTIYF. Written as DNA, the CDR3 is TGTGCCAGCAGCCTACAGGGGGGGACTGGAAACACCATATATTTT.

The genes are TRBV10-1 and TRBJ2-2; TRBD2 matches 10 bases. Germline V gene sequence: CDR1 WNHNN, CDR2 SYGVQD (reference sequence). The CDR3 runs to 14 residues. V lost 2 bases to trimming and J lost 6 bases; unmatched junction nucleotides: 0. CDR3 residues: CASSELAGAGELFF. CDR3 nucleotides: TGCGCCAGCAGTGAGCTAGCGGGAGCCGGGGAGCTGTTTTTT.